This is a list of T cell receptor beta chains from one sample in a study of OX40 agonist ivuxolimab in advanced cancers. TCRdb's copy holds only in-frame clones and misses some; the assay was immunoSEQ multiplex PCR. The sample lists 45,000 to 50,000 clones, roughly 88% seen once, with 15% to 20% in the top ten. The sequencing used CD4+ or CD8+ T cells sorted from blood, collected in a trial of the OX40 agonist ivuxolimab. These receptors all come from an adult with an advanced solid tumor such as melanoma, head and neck, liver or kidney cancer. Each CDR3 is given with its conserved first and last residue. A D gene is named only where the DNA matches it firmly. Expanded clones are given a class, and other clones once, few, many or no size at all.

V: TRBV29-1; size: -; D: -; J: TRBJ2-7; CDR3: CSVLGGSSSYEQYF; DNA: TGCAGCGTTTTGGGAGGCAGTAGCTCCTACGAGCAGTACTTC
V: TRBV19; size: -; D: -; J: TRBJ2-3; CDR3: CASRPSGADTQYF; DNA: TGTGCCAGTAGGCCCTCCGGAGCAGATACGCAGTATTTT
V: TRBV6-6; size: -; D: -; J: TRBJ2-2; CDR3: CASQSGLENTGELFF; DNA: TGTGCCAGCCAGTCGGGACTGGAGAACACCGGGGAGCTGTTTTTT
V: TRBV29-1; size: -; D: TRBD1; J: TRBJ2-7; CDR3: CSVEKKRTGGSYEQYF; DNA: TGCAGCGTTGAAAAGAAGCGGACAGGTGGCTCTTACGAGCAGTACTTC
V: TRBV7-6; size: few; D: TRBD1; J: TRBJ2-5; CDR3: CASSFTGQGLKTQYF; DNA: TGTGCCAGCAGCTTTACCGGACAGGGTTTGAAGACCCAGTACTTC
V: TRBV7-9; size: -; D: -; J: TRBJ2-7; CDR3: CASSLVASQGQYF; DNA: TGTGCCAGCAGCTTAGTTGCCAGCCAGGGGCAGTACTTC
V: TRBV7-9; size: few; D: -; J: TRBJ1-1; CDR3: CASSSGVTEAFF; DNA: TGTGCCAGCAGCTCAGGGGTCACTGAAGCTTTCTTT
V: TRBV9; size: -; D: TRBD2; J: TRBJ2-3; CDR3: CASSVLLAGGTDTQYF; DNA: TGTGCCAGCAGCGTGTTACTAGCGGGGGGGACAGATACGCAGTATTTT
V: TRBV11-2; size: -; D: -; J: TRBJ2-3; CDR3: CASSNGPKLPTDTQYF; DNA: TGTGCCAGCAGCAACGGACCAAAGTTACCTACAGATACGCAGTATTTT
V: TRBV13; size: -; D: TRBD1; J: TRBJ1-2; CDR3: CASRYAGQPFYGYTF; DNA: TGTGCCAGCAGATACGCGGGACAGCCTTTCTATGGCTACACCTTC
V: TRBV5-4; size: -; D: -; J: TRBJ2-7; CDR3: CASSLPVGSPGYEQYF; DNA: TGTGCCAGCAGCTTGCCAGTGGGTTCCCCGGGTTACGAGCAGTACTTC
V: TRBV4-1; size: -; D: TRBD2; J: TRBJ2-1; CDR3: CASSQVGTSEQFF; DNA: TGCGCCAGCAGCCAAGTCGGGACTAGTGAGCAGTTCTTC
V: TRBV7-2; size: -; D: TRBD2; J: TRBJ2-1; CDR3: CASSLVVGLADYNEQFF; DNA: TGTGCCAGCAGCTTAGTTGTGGGACTAGCGGACTACAATGAGCAGTTCTTC
V: TRBV13; size: few; D: -; J: TRBJ1-1; CDR3: CASSLGSSGTEAFF; DNA: TGTGCCAGCAGCTTAGGGTCTTCGGGCACTGAAGCTTTCTTT
V: TRBV10-3; size: -; D: -; J: TRBJ1-2; CDR3: CAISESARLNYGYTF; DNA: TGTGCCATCAGTGAGTCGGCCAGGCTTAACTATGGCTACACCTTC
V: TRBV4-2; size: -; D: -; J: TRBJ1-2; CDR3: CASSQDSTQGDGYTF; DNA: TGTGCCAGCAGCCAAGATTCTACCCAGGGCGATGGCTACACCTTC
V: TRBV9; size: -; D: -; J: TRBJ2-7; CDR3: CASSETTDRPYEQYF; DNA: TGTGCCAGCAGCGAAACGACCGACAGACCCTACGAGCAGTACTTC
V: TRBV6-1; size: -; D: TRBD1; J: TRBJ1-5; CDR3: CASSATGAVWGNQPQHF; DNA: TGTGCCAGCAGTGCCACAGGGGCAGTATGGGGCAATCAGCCCCAGCATTTT
V: TRBV11-2; size: -; D: -; J: TRBJ2-7; CDR3: CASSNPRDKTYEQYF; DNA: TGTGCCAGCAGCAACCCGCGGGACAAGACCTACGAGCAGTACTTC
V: TRBV19; size: -; D: -; J: TRBJ1-5; CDR3: CASSIKRYSNQPQHF; DNA: TGTGCCAGTAGTATCAAGCGATATAGCAATCAGCCCCAGCATTTT
V: TRBV14; size: -; D: -; J: TRBJ2-5; CDR3: CASSLPADQETQYF; DNA: TGTGCCAGCAGCCTCCCCGCGGACCAAGAGACCCAGTACTTC
V: TRBV9; size: few; D: TRBD2; J: TRBJ2-2; CDR3: CASSSGTYTGELFF; DNA: TGTGCCAGCAGTAGCGGGACTTACACCGGGGAGCTGTTTTTT
V: TRBV27; size: -; D: -; J: TRBJ2-1; CDR3: CASSLSGPPNEQFF; DNA: TGTGCCAGCAGTTTATCGGGGCCCCCCAATGAGCAGTTCTTC
V: TRBV2; size: few; D: -; J: TRBJ1-1; CDR3: CASNGGTEAFF; DNA: TGTGCCAGCAATGGGGGCACTGAAGCTTTCTTT
V: TRBV28; size: once; D: -; J: TRBJ1-2; CDR3: CASSLGSGGTYGYTF; DNA: TGTGCCAGCAGTTTAGGCAGTGGGGGGACCTATGGCTACACCTTC
V: TRBV5-1; size: -; D: -; J: TRBJ2-1; CDR3: CASSFSAYNEQFF; DNA: TGCGCCAGCAGCTTTTCCGCCTACAATGAGCAGTTCTTC
V: TRBV19; size: -; D: -; J: TRBJ2-1; CDR3: CASTTNYYNEQFF; DNA: TGTGCCAGTACGACGAATTACTACAATGAGCAGTTCTTC
V: TRBV28; size: -; D: -; J: TRBJ2-2; CDR3: CASSLSKAGELFF; DNA: TGTGCCAGCAGTTTATCTAAGGCCGGGGAGCTGTTTTTT
V: TRBV7-8; size: -; D: TRBD1; J: TRBJ1-4; CDR3: CASSTGTENEKLFF; DNA: TGTGCCAGCAGCACCGGGACAGAAAATGAAAAACTGTTTTTT
V: TRBV11-2; size: once; D: TRBD1; J: TRBJ2-3; CDR3: CASSFLGTGERDTQYF; DNA: TGTGCCAGCAGCTTCCTCGGGACAGGGGAGAGAGATACGCAGTATTTT
V: TRBV7-9; size: -; D: -; J: TRBJ2-3; CDR3: CASSRSFYSTDTQYF; DNA: TGTGCCAGCAGCCGATCCTTTTACAGCACAGATACGCAGTATTTT
V: TRBV11-3; size: -; D: -; J: TRBJ2-7; CDR3: CASSPGSSYEQYF; DNA: TGTGCCAGCAGCCCCGGCAGCTCCTACGAGCAGTACTTC
V: TRBV7-9; size: -; D: -; J: TRBJ2-1; CDR3: CASSPTSNEQFF; DNA: TGTGCCAGCAGCCCCACGAGTAATGAGCAGTTCTTC
V: TRBV7-8; size: -; D: -; J: TRBJ1-1; CDR3: CASSLDKLMNTEAFF; DNA: TGTGCCAGCAGCTTGGATAAGCTCATGAACACTGAAGCTTTCTTT
V: TRBV28; size: -; D: -; J: TRBJ1-1; CDR3: CASSPSMTAWNTEAFF; DNA: TGTGCCAGCAGCCCATCGATGACAGCCTGGAACACTGAAGCTTTCTTT
V: TRBV28; size: -; D: TRBD2; J: TRBJ2-5; CDR3: CASSSPWSGSLSGQETQYF; DNA: TGTGCCAGCAGTTCCCCGTGGAGCGGGAGTCTATCAGGTCAAGAGACCCAGTACTTC
V: TRBV19; size: -; D: TRBD1; J: TRBJ2-5; CDR3: CASSNRDSTQETQYF; DNA: TGTGCCAGTAGTAACCGGGACAGTACTCAAGAGACCCAGTACTTC
V: TRBV7-9; size: -; D: TRBD1; J: TRBJ1-2; CDR3: CASTQGGFRFDGYTF; DNA: TGTGCCAGCACCCAAGGGGGCTTCCGCTTTGATGGCTACACCTTC
V: TRBV11-2; size: -; D: TRBD2; J: TRBJ2-7; CDR3: CASSFGGGAPYEQYF; DNA: TGTGCCAGCAGCTTCGGCGGGGGGGCCCCCTACGAGCAGTACTTC
V: TRBV7-6; size: -; D: TRBD1; J: TRBJ1-3; CDR3: CASSSYSYRGGNHTIYF; DNA: TGTGCCAGCAGCTCATACTCGTACAGGGGTGGCAACCACACCATATATTTT
V: TRBV7-9; size: -; D: -; J: TRBJ2-3; CDR3: CASSVFEGSADTQYF; DNA: TGTGCCAGCAGCGTATTTGAGGGGTCCGCAGATACGCAGTATTTT
V: TRBV19; size: -; D: TRBD2; J: TRBJ2-1; CDR3: CASSLSSGSFNEQFF; DNA: TGTGCCAGTAGCCTCTCTAGCGGGAGTTTCAATGAGCAGTTCTTC